This is a list of T cell receptor beta chains from one sample in a study of cytomegalovirus exposure and HLA in healthy donors. TCRdb's copy holds only in-frame clones and misses some; the assay was immunoSEQ multiplex PCR. The data show about 43,000 clones, around 77% seen once. The sample comprised PBMCs. These receptors originate from a man in his thirties or forties in good health and CMV-seronegative. The CDR3 runs from the conserved cysteine through the conserved F or W. The order of the fields is clone size, V gene, D gene, J gene, CDR3 protein, CDR3 DNA. D genes are given only for firm matches. Not all rows give a size; the values are once, few, many and, for expanded clones, a class.

clone size: -; V gene: TRBV29-1; D gene: TRBD1; J gene: TRBJ2-5; CDR3 protein: CSARRGTGGTETQYF; CDR3 DNA: TGCAGCGCCCGGAGGGGGACAGGGGGCACGGAGACCCAGTACTTC
clone size: -; V gene: TRBV27; D gene: -; J gene: TRBJ2-5; CDR3 protein: CASSHGGRKPQETQYF; CDR3 DNA: TGTGCCAGCAGTCACGGGGGACGGAAACCCCAAGAGACCCAGTACTTC
clone size: -; V gene: TRBV4-2; D gene: TRBD2; J gene: TRBJ2-1; CDR3 protein: CASSQAREAYNEQFF; CDR3 DNA: TGTGCCAGCAGCCAAGCTCGGGAGGCCTACAATGAGCAGTTCTTC
clone size: once; V gene: TRBV27; D gene: TRBD1; J gene: TRBJ1-2; CDR3 protein: CASSFRTGGYGYTF; CDR3 DNA: TGTGCCAGCAGTTTCCGTACAGGGGGGTATGGCTACACCTTC
clone size: few; V gene: TRBV6-4; D gene: -; J gene: TRBJ2-6; CDR3 protein: CASSDSTNSGANVLTF; CDR3 DNA: TGTGCCAGCAGTGACTCGACAAACTCTGGGGCCAACGTCCTGACTTTC
clone size: -; V gene: TRBV9; D gene: -; J gene: TRBJ2-1; CDR3 protein: CASSVVPLSTSVSYNEQFF; CDR3 DNA: TGTGCCAGCAGCGTCGTTCCTCTTAGTACTAGTGTGTCCTACAATGAGCAGTTCTTC
clone size: -; V gene: TRBV9; D gene: TRBD1; J gene: TRBJ2-7; CDR3 protein: CASSVGTGYYEQYF; CDR3 DNA: TGTGCCAGCAGCGTCGGGACAGGGTACTACGAGCAGTACTTC
clone size: -; V gene: TRBV11-3; D gene: -; J gene: TRBJ2-1; CDR3 protein: CASGGGRNEQFF; CDR3 DNA: TGTGCCAGCGGGGGCGGGAGAAATGAGCAGTTCTTC
clone size: -; V gene: TRBV5-1; D gene: -; J gene: TRBJ2-3; CDR3 protein: CASRVQGIDTQYF; CDR3 DNA: TGCGCCAGCAGGGTACAGGGCATAGATACGCAGTATTTT
clone size: once; V gene: TRBV29-1; D gene: TRBD2; J gene: TRBJ2-5; CDR3 protein: CSGTSGRETQYF; CDR3 DNA: TGCAGCGGGACTAGCGGGAGAGAGACCCAGTACTTC
clone size: -; V gene: TRBV7-2; D gene: -; J gene: TRBJ2-7; CDR3 protein: CASSFSARGAVYEQYF; CDR3 DNA: TGTGCCAGCAGCTTTTCCGCTCGCGGGGCAGTCTACGAGCAGTACTTC
clone size: once; V gene: TRBV2; D gene: -; J gene: TRBJ2-6; CDR3 protein: CASSATNTNSGANVLTF; CDR3 DNA: TGTGCCAGCAGCGCGACGAATACTAACTCTGGGGCCAACGTCCTGACTTTC
clone size: -; V gene: TRBV7-2; D gene: TRBD2; J gene: TRBJ2-7; CDR3 protein: CASSWGTSYEQYF; CDR3 DNA: TGTGCCAGCAGCTGGGGGACTAGTTACGAGCAGTACTTC
clone size: once; V gene: TRBV5-8; D gene: TRBD1; J gene: TRBJ2-5; CDR3 protein: CASSTYRGQYQETQYF; CDR3 DNA: TGTGCCAGCAGCACGTACAGGGGCCAGTACCAAGAGACCCAGTACTTC
clone size: once; V gene: TRBV30; D gene: -; J gene: TRBJ1-5; CDR3 protein: CAWSLGGGRQPQHF; CDR3 DNA: TGTGCCTGGAGCCTAGGCGGGGGGAGGCAGCCCCAGCATTTT
clone size: -; V gene: TRBV7-2; D gene: TRBD1; J gene: TRBJ1-5; CDR3 protein: CASSLQGAGSNQPQHF; CDR3 DNA: TGTGCCAGCAGCTTACAGGGGGCTGGGAGCAATCAGCCCCAGCATTTT
clone size: -; V gene: TRBV4-2; D gene: -; J gene: TRBJ2-1; CDR3 protein: CASSLTLANEQFF; CDR3 DNA: TGTGCCAGCAGCCTCACCCTAGCCAATGAGCAGTTCTTC
clone size: -; V gene: TRBV14; D gene: -; J gene: TRBJ2-7; CDR3 protein: CASSQDEGVPYEQYF; CDR3 DNA: TGTGCCAGCAGCCAAGATGAAGGAGTCCCCTACGAGCAGTACTTC
clone size: -; V gene: TRBV10-3; D gene: -; J gene: TRBJ2-7; CDR3 protein: CAISDSGRNYEQYF; CDR3 DNA: TGTGCCATCAGTGATAGCGGCAGAAACTACGAGCAGTACTTC
clone size: -; V gene: TRBV30; D gene: TRBD2; J gene: TRBJ2-7; CDR3 protein: CAWTWTSGSYEQYF; CDR3 DNA: TGTGCCTGGACATGGACTAGCGGGAGCTACGAGCAGTACTTC
clone size: -; V gene: TRBV5-1; D gene: -; J gene: TRBJ1-1; CDR3 protein: CASSSVSGGGTEAFF; CDR3 DNA: TGCGCCAGCAGCTCAGTCTCCGGGGGTGGGACTGAAGCTTTCTTT
clone size: -; V gene: TRBV28; D gene: TRBD1; J gene: TRBJ1-6; CDR3 protein: CASSLRRDSGPINSPLHF; CDR3 DNA: TGTGCCAGCAGTTTACGCCGGGACAGCGGCCCAATTAATTCACCCCTCCACTTT
clone size: few; V gene: TRBV7-9; D gene: -; J gene: TRBJ2-7; CDR3 protein: CASSGTSRKYEQYF; CDR3 DNA: TGTGCCAGCAGCGGGACATCCCGAAAGTACGAGCAGTACTTC
clone size: once; V gene: TRBV10-3; D gene: -; J gene: TRBJ2-7; CDR3 protein: CAISAVNSYEQYF; CDR3 DNA: TGTGCCATCAGTGCCGTCAACAGCTACGAGCAGTACTTC
clone size: -; V gene: TRBV29-1; D gene: -; J gene: TRBJ2-3; CDR3 protein: CSVDSAADTQYF; CDR3 DNA: TGCAGCGTTGATAGCGCCGCAGATACGCAGTATTTT
clone size: -; V gene: TRBV5-1; D gene: TRBD1; J gene: TRBJ1-5; CDR3 protein: CASSLVTGGDQPQHF; CDR3 DNA: TGCGCCAGCAGCTTGGTCACAGGGGGCGATCAGCCCCAGCATTTT
clone size: -; V gene: TRBV5-1; D gene: -; J gene: TRBJ2-7; CDR3 protein: CASSPLLVSYEQYF; CDR3 DNA: TGCGCCAGCAGCCCCCTACTAGTGTCCTACGAGCAGTACTTC
clone size: -; V gene: TRBV28; D gene: -; J gene: TRBJ2-3; CDR3 protein: CASSSARGDTQYF; CDR3 DNA: TGTGCCAGCAGTTCTGCTAGGGGAGATACGCAGTATTTT
clone size: few; V gene: TRBV28; D gene: -; J gene: TRBJ1-2; CDR3 protein: CASTNYRRGSGANYGYTF; CDR3 DNA: TGTGCCAGCACCAATTACCGGAGAGGGTCTGGGGCTAACTATGGCTACACCTTC
clone size: -; V gene: TRBV2; D gene: TRBD2; J gene: TRBJ2-7; CDR3 protein: CASRRRLATSGDEQYF; CDR3 DNA: TGTGCCAGCAGGAGACGACTCGCGACTAGCGGCGACGAGCAGTACTTC
clone size: -; V gene: TRBV4-2; D gene: TRBD2; J gene: TRBJ2-3; CDR3 protein: CASSQDLLAGTDTQYF; CDR3 DNA: TGTGCCAGCAGCCAAGATCTACTAGCGGGCACAGATACGCAGTATTTT
clone size: -; V gene: TRBV9; D gene: -; J gene: TRBJ2-1; CDR3 protein: CASSDPRGGWNEQFF; CDR3 DNA: TGTGCCAGCAGCGACCCGAGGGGGGGCTGGAATGAGCAGTTCTTC
clone size: -; V gene: TRBV6-5; D gene: TRBD2; J gene: TRBJ2-7; CDR3 protein: CASSSGTSGNYEQYF; CDR3 DNA: TGTGCCAGCAGTTCAGGGACTAGCGGGAATTACGAGCAGTACTTC
clone size: -; V gene: TRBV29-1; D gene: -; J gene: TRBJ2-7; CDR3 protein: CSVEGGISYEQYF; CDR3 DNA: TGCAGCGTTGAAGGCGGCATTTCCTACGAGCAGTACTTC
clone size: few; V gene: TRBV5-1; D gene: -; J gene: TRBJ2-4; CDR3 protein: CASSIRPGVQRNIQYF; CDR3 DNA: TGCGCCAGCAGCATCAGACCGGGAGTTCAAAGGAACATTCAGTACTTC
clone size: -; V gene: TRBV12-5; D gene: TRBD2; J gene: TRBJ2-2; CDR3 protein: CASGLVQIAGGPGTGELFF; CDR3 DNA: TGTGCTAGTGGTTTGGTACAAATAGCGGGAGGGCCTGGAACCGGGGAGCTGTTTTTT
clone size: -; V gene: TRBV30; D gene: -; J gene: TRBJ1-4; CDR3 protein: CAWSVLREKLFF; CDR3 DNA: TGTGCCTGGAGTGTACTGCGGGAAAAACTGTTTTTT
clone size: -; V gene: TRBV10-2; D gene: TRBD2; J gene: TRBJ2-7; CDR3 protein: CASRGGLAGVGWYEQYF; CDR3 DNA: TGCGCCAGCAGAGGGGGACTAGCGGGAGTCGGGTGGTACGAGCAGTACTTC
clone size: few; V gene: TRBV6-1; D gene: TRBD1; J gene: TRBJ1-2; CDR3 protein: CASPGQNIQGYTF; CDR3 DNA: TGTGCCAGCCCGGGACAGAATATTCAGGGCTACACCTTC
clone size: -; V gene: TRBV28; D gene: -; J gene: TRBJ2-7; CDR3 protein: CASSLGGSPTYEQYF; CDR3 DNA: TGTGCCAGCAGTTTAGGTGGGAGCCCTACCTACGAGCAGTACTTC
clone size: -; V gene: TRBV7-2; D gene: -; J gene: TRBJ2-2; CDR3 protein: CASSFPGTGELFF; CDR3 DNA: TGTGCCAGCAGCTTTCCAGGGACCGGGGAGCTGTTTTTT
clone size: -; V gene: TRBV27; D gene: TRBD1; J gene: TRBJ1-1; CDR3 protein: CASRLGTGVNTEAFF; CDR3 DNA: TGTGCCAGCAGGCTGGGCACAGGGGTGAACACTGAAGCTTTCTTT
clone size: -; V gene: TRBV27; D gene: -; J gene: TRBJ1-2; CDR3 protein: CASSFGGGGYGYTF; CDR3 DNA: TGTGCCAGCAGTTTTGGTGGGGGGGGCTATGGCTACACCTTC
clone size: -; V gene: TRBV6-6; D gene: -; J gene: TRBJ1-5; CDR3 protein: CASSYGSRGWDQPQHF; CDR3 DNA: TGTGCCAGCAGTTACGGTTCCAGGGGCTGGGATCAGCCCCAGCATTTT
clone size: -; V gene: TRBV4-3; D gene: -; J gene: TRBJ1-2; CDR3 protein: CASSLQGDYGYTF; CDR3 DNA: TGCGCCAGCAGCCTCCAGGGTGACTATGGCTACACCTTC
clone size: -; V gene: TRBV2; D gene: -; J gene: TRBJ2-2; CDR3 protein: CASSDRGASATGELFF; CDR3 DNA: TGTGCCAGCAGTGATCGGGGTGCGAGCGCCACCGGGGAGCTGTTTTTT
clone size: -; V gene: TRBV10-3; D gene: TRBD1; J gene: TRBJ2-5; CDR3 protein: CAISDPGQGWLETQYF; CDR3 DNA: TGTGCCATCAGTGACCCTGGACAGGGGTGGCTGGAGACCCAGTACTTC
clone size: once; V gene: TRBV7-2; D gene: -; J gene: TRBJ1-6; CDR3 protein: CASSLAGAGNSPLHF; CDR3 DNA: TGTGCCAGCAGCTTAGCGGGGGCGGGTAATTCACCCCTCCACTTT
clone size: -; V gene: TRBV18; D gene: -; J gene: TRBJ2-7; CDR3 protein: CASSPPLGNYEQYF; CDR3 DNA: TGTGCCAGCTCACCACCCCTCGGTAACTACGAGCAGTACTTC
clone size: few; V gene: TRBV28; D gene: TRBD2; J gene: TRBJ2-3; CDR3 protein: CASRYTSGGIGTQYF; CDR3 DNA: TGTGCCAGCAGATATACTAGCGGGGGGATAGGGACGCAGTATTTT
clone size: few; V gene: TRBV19; D gene: -; J gene: TRBJ2-1; CDR3 protein: CASSPSAGARNEQFF; CDR3 DNA: TGTGCCAGTAGTCCTAGCGCGGGGGCTAGAAATGAGCAGTTCTTC
clone size: -; V gene: TRBV7-2; D gene: -; J gene: TRBJ2-5; CDR3 protein: CASSTLGSRQETQYF; CDR3 DNA: TGTGCCAGCAGCACCCTCGGGTCTAGACAAGAGACCCAGTACTTC
clone size: -; V gene: TRBV11-2; D gene: TRBD2; J gene: TRBJ2-1; CDR3 protein: CASSAGLAGVLYNEQFF; CDR3 DNA: TGTGCCAGCAGCGCCGGACTAGCGGGAGTACTCTACAATGAGCAGTTCTTC